Listed below are T cell receptor beta chains from one sample, sequenced in a study of T-cell memory formation after mild COVID-19. In TCRdb, the 5' RACE reads were re-called with MiXCR into one record per CDR3 protein. This table has around 53,000 distinct CDR3 sequences, roughly an eighth appearing once. Source material: PBMCs or a T cell subset sorted from them (not recorded which). The receptors were sampled from a man aged 18 to 30 who had mild COVID-19 (a few samples of this study predate the infection). Cell type and time point are not known. The CDR3 runs from the conserved cysteine through the conserved F or W.

TRBV10-3,TRBJ1-1,14,CAISLQGSNTEAFF
TRBV20-1,TRBJ1-1,14,CSARAGAGNTEAFF
TRBV4-1,TRBJ1-1,15,CASSQVPRVFTEAFF
TRBV27,TRBJ2-5,14,CASSLSRREETQYF
TRBV5-1,TRBJ2-5,15,CASSLASRNEETQYF
TRBV29-1,TRBJ1-1,13,CSVDTGEDTEAFF
TRBV12-3/TRBV12-4,TRBJ2-7,12,CASSSGIYEQYF
TRBV4-1,TRBJ2-3,19,CASSQPGRRGAGGSDTQYF
TRBV7-6,TRBJ2-3,14,CASSPPSQTDTQYF
TRBV12-3/TRBV12-4,TRBJ2-5,14,CASSYGPNQETQYF
TRBV5-1,TRBJ1-1,14,CASSLEGKDTEAFF
TRBV5-1,TRBJ2-3,15,CASSYRTESTDTQYF
TRBV7-9,TRBJ2-3,17,CASSLSHGSYSTDTQYF
TRBV7-6,TRBJ2-3,14,CASTGAGEPDTQYF
TRBV19,TRBJ2-4,14,CASSTGQGFNIQYF
TRBV4-1,TRBJ1-1,17,CASSQDLIGVGNTEAFF
TRBV6-5,TRBJ1-1,15,CASSNRARTNTEAFF
TRBV11-3,TRBJ2-3,15,CASSPGLPRAGTQYF
TRBV6-5,TRBJ1-1,10,CASGDNEAFF
TRBV7-2,TRBJ2-3,15,CASSLVAGAGDTQYF
TRBV12-3/TRBV12-4,TRBJ2-5,14,CASSWRSGQETQYF
TRBV6-5,TRBJ2-5,15,CASRRLGGGEETQYF
TRBV28,TRBJ1-1,15,CASSDPHGHTTEAFF
TRBV7-2,TRBJ2-6,12,CASSLVGQGETF
TRBV20-1,TRBJ2-3,16,CSASPPPGQGPDTQYF
TRBV7-3,TRBJ2-2,17,CASSQHPGQDNTGELFF
TRBV7-9,TRBJ2-3,16,CASSLGGTGSTDTQYF
TRBV12-2,TRBJ2-5,16,CASRTCSGGKCETQYF
TRBV19,TRBJ2-1,14,CASSIAARGNEQFF
TRBV9,TRBJ2-5,18,CASSVDAYLRGDQETQYF
TRBV12-5,TRBJ1-1,12,CASGSQDTEAFF
TRBV5-8,TRBJ2-4,17,CASSPRTGKLAKNIQYF
TRBV7-8,TRBJ2-1,15,CASSPWGGSYNEQFF
TRBV25-1,TRBJ1-6,15,CASRGAGQGGSPLHF
TRBV2,TRBJ2-3,14,CASSVSGVGDTQYF
TRBV5-1,TRBJ1-5,15,CASSLEGDRDQPQHF
TRBV12-3/TRBV12-4,TRBJ1-5,15,CASSQAASGESPQHF
TRBV5-5,TRBJ1-2,14,CASSLNQGGPGYTF
TRBV28,TRBJ2-5,15,CASSFPQGARETQYF
TRBV6-6,TRBJ2-1,13,CASSYMGQGEQFF
TRBV5-1,TRBJ2-7,14,CASSLTISGYEQYF
TRBV18,TRBJ1-1,13,CASSSGRNTEAFF
TRBV18,TRBJ2-5,14,CASAGLAGQETQYF
TRBV4-3,TRBJ1-2,15,CASTRQAGDSYGYTF
TRBV5-1,TRBJ2-3,14,CASSSEGSTDTQYF
TRBV7-2,TRBJ2-5,12,CASRTNAETQYF
TRBV7-8,TRBJ2-1,15,CASSLWQEDPNEQFF
TRBV20-1,TRBJ2-1,15,CSAPRFGGGANEQFF
TRBV7-9,TRBJ2-5,13,CASRTSGGETQYF
TRBV12-3/TRBV12-4,TRBJ1-1,14,CASRKQTANTEAFF
TRBV20-1,TRBJ2-3,15,CSAKMGGGASDTQYF
TRBV4-2,TRBJ2-3,12,CASSQEYDTQYF
TRBV27,TRBJ2-5,13,CASSLTGMETQYF
TRBV6-2/TRBV6-3,TRBJ2-1,13,CASSWGVYNEQFF
TRBV24-1,TRBJ2-3,17,CATSPSGTGTSTDTQYF